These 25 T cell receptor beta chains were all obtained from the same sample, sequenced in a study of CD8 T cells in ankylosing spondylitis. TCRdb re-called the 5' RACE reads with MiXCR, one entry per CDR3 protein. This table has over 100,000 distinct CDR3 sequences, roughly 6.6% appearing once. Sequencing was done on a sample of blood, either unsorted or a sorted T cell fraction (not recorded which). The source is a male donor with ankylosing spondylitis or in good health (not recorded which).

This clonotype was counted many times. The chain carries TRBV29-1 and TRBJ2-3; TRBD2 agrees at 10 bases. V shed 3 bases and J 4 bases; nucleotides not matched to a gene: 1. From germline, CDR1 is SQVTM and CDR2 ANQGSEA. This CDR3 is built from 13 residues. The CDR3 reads CSVDGLAADTQYF. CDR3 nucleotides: TGCAGCGTTGACGGACTAGCGGCAGATACGCAGTATTTT.

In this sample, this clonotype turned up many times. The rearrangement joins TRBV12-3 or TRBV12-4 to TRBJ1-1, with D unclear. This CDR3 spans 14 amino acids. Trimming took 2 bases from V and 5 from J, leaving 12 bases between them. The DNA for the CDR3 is TGTGCCAGCAGTTTAAATGGGGAGATAACTGAAGCTTTCTTT. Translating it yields CASSLNGEITEAFF.

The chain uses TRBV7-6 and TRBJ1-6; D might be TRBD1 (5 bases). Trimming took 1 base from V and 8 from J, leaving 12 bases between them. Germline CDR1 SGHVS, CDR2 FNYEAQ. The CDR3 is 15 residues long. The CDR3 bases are TGTGCCAGCAGCTTAGGTGGGGACGGATATTCACCCCTCCACTTT. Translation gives CASSLGGDGYSPLHF.

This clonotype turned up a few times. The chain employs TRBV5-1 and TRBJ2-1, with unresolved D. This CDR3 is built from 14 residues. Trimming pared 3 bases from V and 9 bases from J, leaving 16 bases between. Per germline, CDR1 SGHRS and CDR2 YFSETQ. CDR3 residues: CASSSGQYSREQFF. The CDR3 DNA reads TGCGCCAGCAGCTCTGGCCAATATTCCCGTGAGCAGTTCTTC.

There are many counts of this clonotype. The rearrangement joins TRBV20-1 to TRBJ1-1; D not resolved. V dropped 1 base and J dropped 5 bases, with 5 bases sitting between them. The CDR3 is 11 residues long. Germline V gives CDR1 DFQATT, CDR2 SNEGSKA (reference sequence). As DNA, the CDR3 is TGCAGTGCTAGAGTGGGAACTGAAGCTTTCTTT. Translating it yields CSARVGTEAFF.

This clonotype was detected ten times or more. DNA of the CDR3: TGCGCCAGCAGTCCCCAGGGGACGAACTATGGCTACACCTTC. Protein: CASSPQGTNYGYTF. The V and J genes are TRBV5-1 and TRBJ1-2, with D perhaps TRBD1 (6 bases). Trimming stripped 5 bases from V and 2 bases from J, with 13 bases between. The CDR3 is 14 amino acids. Germline V gene data show CDR1 as SGHRS and CDR2 as YFSETQ.

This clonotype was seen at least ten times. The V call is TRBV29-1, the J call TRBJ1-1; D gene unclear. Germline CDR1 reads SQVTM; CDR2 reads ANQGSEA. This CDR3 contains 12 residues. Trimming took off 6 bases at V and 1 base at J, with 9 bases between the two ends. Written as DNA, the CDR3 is TGCAGCGTGAGAAGACAGAACACTGAAGCTTTCTTT. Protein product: CSVRRQNTEAFF.

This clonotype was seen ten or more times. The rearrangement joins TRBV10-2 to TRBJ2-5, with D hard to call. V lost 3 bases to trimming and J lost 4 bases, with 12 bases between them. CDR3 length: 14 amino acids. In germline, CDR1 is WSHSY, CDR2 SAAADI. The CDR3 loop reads CASSEVHRGETQYF. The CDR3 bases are TGCGCCAGCAGTGAAGTTCATAGAGGAGAGACCCAGTACTTC.

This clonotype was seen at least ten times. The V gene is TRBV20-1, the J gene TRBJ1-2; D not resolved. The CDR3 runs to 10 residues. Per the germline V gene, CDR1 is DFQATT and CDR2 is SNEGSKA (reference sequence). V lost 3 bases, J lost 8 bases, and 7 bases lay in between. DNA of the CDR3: TGCAGTGCTAGTCAAAAGGGCTACACCTTC. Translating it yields CSASQKGYTF.

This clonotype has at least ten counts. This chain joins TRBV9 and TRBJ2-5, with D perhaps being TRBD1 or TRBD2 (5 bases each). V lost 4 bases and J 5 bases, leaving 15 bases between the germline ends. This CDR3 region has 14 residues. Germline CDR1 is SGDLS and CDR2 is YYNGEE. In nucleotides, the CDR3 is TGTGCCAGCAGCTTAGGGACCCTGGGGGAGACCCAGTACTTC. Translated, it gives CASSLGTLGETQYF. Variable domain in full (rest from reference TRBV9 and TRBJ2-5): DSGVTQTPKHLITATGQRVTLRCSPRSGDLSVYWYQQSLDQGLQFLIQYYNGEERAKGNILERFSAQQFPDLHSELNLSSLELGDSALYFCASSLGTLGETQYFGPGTRLLVL.

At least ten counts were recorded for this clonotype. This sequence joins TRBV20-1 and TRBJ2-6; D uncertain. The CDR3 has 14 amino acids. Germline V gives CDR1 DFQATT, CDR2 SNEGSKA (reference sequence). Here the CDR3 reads CSPLFFAGANVLTF. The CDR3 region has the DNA TGCAGCCCTCTTTTTTTTGCTGGGGCCAACGTCCTGACTTTC.

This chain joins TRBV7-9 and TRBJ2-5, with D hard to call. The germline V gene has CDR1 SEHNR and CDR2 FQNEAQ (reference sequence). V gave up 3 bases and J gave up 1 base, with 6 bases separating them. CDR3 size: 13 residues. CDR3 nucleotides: TGTGCCAGCAGCTTGACAATCCAAGAGACCCAGTACTTC. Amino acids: CASSLTIQETQYF.

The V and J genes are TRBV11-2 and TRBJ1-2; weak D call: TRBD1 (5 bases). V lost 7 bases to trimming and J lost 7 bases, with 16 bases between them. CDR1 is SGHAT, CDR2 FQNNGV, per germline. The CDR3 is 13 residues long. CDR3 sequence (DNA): TGTGCCAGCACCGGGACTTTTTCCGGTGGCTACACCTTC. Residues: CASTGTFSGGYTF.

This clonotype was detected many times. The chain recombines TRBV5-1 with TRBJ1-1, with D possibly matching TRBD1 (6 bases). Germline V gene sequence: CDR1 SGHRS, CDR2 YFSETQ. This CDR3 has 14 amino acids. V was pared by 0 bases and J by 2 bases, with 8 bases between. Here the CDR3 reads CASSLAGANTEAFF. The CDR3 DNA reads TGCGCCAGCAGCTTGGCAGGGGCCAACACTGAAGCTTTCTTT. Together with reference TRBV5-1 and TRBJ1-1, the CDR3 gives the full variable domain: KAGVTQTPRYLIKTRGQQVTLSCSPISGHRSVSWYQQTPGQGLQFLFEYFSETQRNKGNFPGRFSGRQFSNSRSEMNVSTLELGDSALYLCASSLAGANTEAFFGQGTRLTVV.

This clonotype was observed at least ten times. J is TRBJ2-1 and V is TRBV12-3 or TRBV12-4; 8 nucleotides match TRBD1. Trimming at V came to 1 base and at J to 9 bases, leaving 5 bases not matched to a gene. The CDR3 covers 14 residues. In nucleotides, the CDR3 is TGTGCCAGCAGTTTAGGGCCAGGGGGCCGTGAGCAGTTCTTC. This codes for CASSLGPGGREQFF.

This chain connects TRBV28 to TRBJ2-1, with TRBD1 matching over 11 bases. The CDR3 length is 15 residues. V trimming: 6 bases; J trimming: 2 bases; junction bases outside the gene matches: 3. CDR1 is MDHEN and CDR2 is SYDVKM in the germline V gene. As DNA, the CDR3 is TGTGCCAGCAGGGAGGGACAGGGGGCCTACAATGAGCAGTTCTTC. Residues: CASREGQGAYNEQFF.

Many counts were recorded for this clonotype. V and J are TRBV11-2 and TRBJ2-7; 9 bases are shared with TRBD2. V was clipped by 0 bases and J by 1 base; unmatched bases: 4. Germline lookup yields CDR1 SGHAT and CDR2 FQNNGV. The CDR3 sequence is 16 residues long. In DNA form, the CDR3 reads TGTGCCAGCAGCTTAGATCTAGCGGGGAGATCCTACGAGCAGTACTTC. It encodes CASSLDLAGRSYEQYF.

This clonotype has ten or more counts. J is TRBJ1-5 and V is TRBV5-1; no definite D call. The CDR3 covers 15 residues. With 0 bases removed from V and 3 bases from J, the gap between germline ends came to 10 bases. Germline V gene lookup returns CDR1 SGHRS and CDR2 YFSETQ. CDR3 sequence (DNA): TGCGCCAGCAGCTTGGGCGGGGAACACAATCAGCCCCAGCATTTT. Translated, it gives CASSLGGEHNQPQHF.

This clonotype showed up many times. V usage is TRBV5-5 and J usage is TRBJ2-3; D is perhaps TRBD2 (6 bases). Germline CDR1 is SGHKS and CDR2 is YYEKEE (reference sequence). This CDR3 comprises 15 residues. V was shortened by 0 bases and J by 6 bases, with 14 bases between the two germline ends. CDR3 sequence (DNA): TGTGCCAGCAGCTTGGGGGCCGGGAGCGTCGATACGCAGTATTTT. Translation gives CASSLGAGSVDTQYF.

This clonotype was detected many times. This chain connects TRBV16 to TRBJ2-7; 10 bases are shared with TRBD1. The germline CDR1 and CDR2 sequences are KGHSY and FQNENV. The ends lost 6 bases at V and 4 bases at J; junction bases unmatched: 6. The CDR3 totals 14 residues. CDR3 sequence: CASSRQGARYEQYF. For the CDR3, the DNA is TGTGCCAGCAGTCGACAGGGGGCTCGGTACGAGCAGTACTTC.

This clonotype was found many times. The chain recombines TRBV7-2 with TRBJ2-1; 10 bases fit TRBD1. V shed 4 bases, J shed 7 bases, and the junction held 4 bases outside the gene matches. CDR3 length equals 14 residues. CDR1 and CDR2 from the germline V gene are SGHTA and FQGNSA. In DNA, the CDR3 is TGTGCCAGCAGCTCGGGACAGGGGACGAATGAGCAGTTCTTC. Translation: CASSSGQGTNEQFF.

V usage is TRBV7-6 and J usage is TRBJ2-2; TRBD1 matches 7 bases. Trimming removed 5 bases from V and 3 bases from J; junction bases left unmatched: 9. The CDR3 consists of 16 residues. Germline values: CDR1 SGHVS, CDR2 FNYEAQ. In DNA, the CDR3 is TGTGCCAGCAGCGTAGAGGGGACAGCCTACACCGGGGAGCTGTTTTTT. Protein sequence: CASSVEGTAYTGELFF.

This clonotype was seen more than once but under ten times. The CDR3 sequence: CASSGSGRSSYNEQFF. CDR3 bases: TGCGCCAGCAGCGGTAGCGGGAGGAGCTCCTACAATGAGCAGTTCTTC. The chain couples TRBV4-1 to TRBJ2-1, with 10 bases matching TRBD2. The CDR3 has 16 amino acids. The germline V gene has CDR1 MGHRA and CDR2 YSYEKL. After removal of 5 bases from V and 0 bases from J, the junction contained 4 bases not matched to a gene.

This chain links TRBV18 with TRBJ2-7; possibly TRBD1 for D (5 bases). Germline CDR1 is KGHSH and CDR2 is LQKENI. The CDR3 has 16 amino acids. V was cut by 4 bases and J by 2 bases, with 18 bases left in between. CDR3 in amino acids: CASSLLPRQGTYEQYF. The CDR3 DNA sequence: TGTGCCAGCTCACTCCTTCCACGCCAGGGCACCTACGAGCAGTACTTC.

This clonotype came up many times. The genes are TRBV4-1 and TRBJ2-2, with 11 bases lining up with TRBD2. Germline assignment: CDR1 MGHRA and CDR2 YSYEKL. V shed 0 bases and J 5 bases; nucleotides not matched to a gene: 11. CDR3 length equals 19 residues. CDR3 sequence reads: CASSQDQIAGGDRTGELFF. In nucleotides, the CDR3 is TGCGCCAGCAGCCAAGATCAGATAGCGGGAGGGGATCGGACCGGGGAGCTGTTTTTT.